The 30 T cell receptor beta chains below all came from one sample that was sequenced in a study of shared clonotypes between healthy human individuals. Only in-frame clones appear in the TCRdb table, and some are missing; sequencing was by immunoSEQ multiplex PCR. The sample yields 2 million to 2.5 million clones, approximately 96% seen once. The specimen was naive CD4+ T cells sorted from blood. Subset indicated: CD45RA+ positively selected. Every receptor here comes from a man younger than 35 in good health.

About this clone itself: The junction shows a germline mismatch at one end, possibly a read error. V gene TRBV7-7 combines with J gene TRBJ2-5; a weak D match, TRBD1 (5 bases). Germline loops: CDR1 SSHAT, CDR2 FNYEAQ (reference sequence). The CDR3 is 12 amino acids. CDR3: CASSRRGETQYF. DNA for the CDR3: TGTGCTAGCAGCCGAAGGGGAGAGACCCAGTACTTC.

The chain is built from TRBV6-1 and TRBJ1-2; 8 bases line up with TRBD1. V shed 7 bases and J 3 bases; nucleotides not matched to a gene: 4. CDR3 size: 13 residues. CDR1 is MNHNS, CDR2 SASEGT, per germline. For the CDR3, the DNA is TGTGCCAGCACTGGACAGGGTCACTATGGCTACACCTTC. This sequence encodes CASTGQGHYGYTF.

This clone was recorded once. V is TRBV10-1 and J is TRBJ2-3; D possibly corresponds to TRBD2 (7 bases). The CDR3 consists of 15 residues. Germline V gene lookup returns CDR1 WNHNN and CDR2 SYGVQD (reference sequence). Trimming took off 7 bases at V and 0 bases at J, with 14 bases between the two ends. CDR3: CASKRGRGSTDTQYF. CDR3 bases: TGCGCCAGCAAACGGGGGCGGGGGAGCACAGATACGCAGTATTTT.

The chain combines TRBV6-1 with TRBJ2-2, with a weak D call TRBD2 (6 bases). Germline V gene data show CDR1 as MNHNS and CDR2 as SASEGT. The CDR3 is 16 amino acids. Trimming stripped 4 bases from V and 0 bases from J, with 12 bases between. The CDR3 DNA is TGTGCCAGCAGTGTTTCGACGGGGGCGAACACCGGGGAGCTGTTTTTT. It codes for CASSVSTGANTGELFF.

In DNA form, the CDR3 reads TGCGCCAGCAGCCCGGGGACAGAGTTCTATGGCTACACCTTC. Protein: CASSPGTEFYGYTF. J is TRBJ1-2 and V is TRBV5-1, with TRBD1 matching over 7 bases. Germline V gene data show CDR1 as SGHRS and CDR2 as YFSETQ. The CDR3 contains 14 residues. J lost 4 bases, V lost 4 bases, and 7 bases had no gene match.

The gene calls are TRBV27 and TRBJ2-7; TRBD1 agrees at 9 bases. CDR3 length: 15 amino acids. CDR1 MNHEY and CDR2 SMNVEV come from the germline V gene (reference sequence). V trimming: 2 bases; J trimming: 2 bases; junction bases outside the gene matches: 4. The CDR3: CASSLKGQGTYEQYF. The CDR3 DNA reads TGTGCCAGCAGTTTAAAGGGACAGGGCACCTACGAGCAGTACTTC.

Note on this clone: The same CDR3 arises from other DNA sequences in this sample as well. The chain links TRBV5-1 to TRBJ1-5; unclear D gene. V lost 0 bases to trimming and J lost 0 bases, with 10 bases between them. CDR1 SGHRS and CDR2 YFSETQ come from the germline V gene. The CDR3 has 16 amino acids. The CDR3 loop reads CASSLEGPHSNQPQHF. The CDR3 coding sequence is TGCGCCAGCAGCTTGGAGGGCCCCCATAGCAATCAGCCCCAGCATTTT. Drawing the rest from reference TRBV5-1 and TRBJ1-5, the complete variable domain is KAGVTQTPRYLIKTRGQQVTLSCSPISGHRSVSWYQQTPGQGLQFLFEYFSETQRNKGNFPGRFSGRQFSNSRSEMNVSTLELGDSALYLCASSLEGPHSNQPQHFGDGTRLSIL.

This chain connects TRBV7-8 to TRBJ2-7; 8 bases map to TRBD1. CDR3 length: 17 residues. Germline values: CDR1 SGHVS, CDR2 FQNEAQ. Trimming at V came to 1 base and at J to 3 bases, leaving 11 bases not matched to a gene. CDR3 in DNA: TGTGCCAGCAGCTTAGGCATACTAGGACAGGGTAACTACGAGCAGTACTTC. Translating it yields CASSLGILGQGNYEQYF. The whole variable domain, remainder taken from reference TRBV7-8 and TRBJ2-7, is GAGVSQSPRYKVAKRGQDVALRCDPISGHVSLFWYQQALGQGPEFLTYFQNEAQLDKSGLPSDRFFAERPEGSVSTLKIQRTQQEDSAVYLCASSLGILGQGNYEQYFGPGTRLTVT.

This rearrangement joins TRBV28 to TRBJ1-6, with 8 bases fitting TRBD1. V lost 5 bases to trimming and J lost 0 bases; unmatched junction nucleotides: 12. CDR3 size: 19 residues. Per germline, CDR1 MDHEN and CDR2 SYDVKM. CDR3 nucleotide sequence: TGTGCCAGCAGTGTGACCGGGACAGGACCTAGCTCCTATAATTCACCCCTCCACTTT. Translated: CASSVTGTGPSSYNSPLHF.

This clone was seen just once. CDR3 DNA: TGCGCCAGCAGCTTGGATCTGGGGGAAAAACTGTTTTTT. Its protein is CASSLDLGEKLFF. The genes are TRBV5-1 and TRBJ1-4; no clear D gene. The CDR3 consists of 13 residues. Germline loops: CDR1 SGHRS, CDR2 YFSETQ. Trimming stripped 0 bases from V and 8 bases from J, with 8 bases between.

This rearrangement joins TRBV5-6 to TRBJ1-1; D call uncertain. Deletions cut 5 bases from V and 11 bases from J, with 13 bases between. Germline V gene data show CDR1 as SGHDT and CDR2 as YYEEEE. The CDR3 extends over 11 amino acids. CDR3 nucleotide sequence: TGTGCCAGCAGGATGTGGGTGGGGGCTTTCTTT. This gives the protein CASRMWVGAFF.

In DNA form, the CDR3 reads TGTGCCAGCAGTTTACGGCTACCGGCCAACGAGCAGTACTTC. This encodes CASSLRLPANEQYF. The gene calls are TRBV28 and TRBJ2-7; D is undetermined. The germline CDR1 and CDR2 sequences are MDHEN and SYDVKM. This CDR3 is built from 14 residues. V shed 2 bases and J shed 5 bases, with 13 bases lying between them.

The CDR3 nucleotides read TGTGCCAGCAGCCAAGGACAGGGGCGAGTGGAGCTGTTTTTT. This codes for CASSQGQGRVELFF. The chain is built from TRBV5-4 and TRBJ2-2; TRBD1 matches at 9 bases. Germline V gene sequence: CDR1 SGHNT, CDR2 YYREEE (reference sequence). J gave up 10 bases and V 4 bases, and 8 bases lay outside the gene matches. CDR3 length: 14 amino acids. The full variable domain, its missing parts supplied by reference TRBV5-4 and TRBJ2-2, is ETGVTQSPTHLIKTRGQQVTLRCSSQSGHNTVSWYQQALGQGPQFIFQYYREEENGRGNFPPRFSGLQFPNYSSELNVNALELDDSALYLCASSQGQGRVELFFGEGSRLTVL.

The rearrangement links TRBV7-3 to TRBJ2-1, with D tentatively TRBD1 or TRBD2 (5 bases each). Trimming removed 3 bases at V and 5 bases at J, with 17 bases between. The germline V gene encodes CDR1 SGHTA and CDR2 FQGTGA. The CDR3 extends over 16 amino acids. The CDR3 protein is CASSFDPGPGHNEQFF. The CDR3, as DNA: TGTGCCAGCAGCTTTGATCCGGGACCAGGTCACAATGAGCAGTTCTTC.

Details on this clone: The sample contains more than one DNA sequence encoding this CDR3. V usage is TRBV6-5 and J usage is TRBJ2-1, with D tentatively TRBD1 (6 bases). Per germline, CDR1 MNHEY and CDR2 SVGAGI. V was shortened by 1 base and J by 3 bases, with 7 bases between the two germline ends. This CDR3 comprises 14 residues. The CDR3 loop is CASSYLQGYNEQFF. CDR3 DNA: TGTGCCAGCAGTTACTTACAGGGCTACAATGAGCAGTTCTTC.

This chain connects TRBV6-6 to TRBJ1-6, with 9 bases aligning to TRBD1. V dropped 8 bases and J dropped 9; count of bases not matched to a gene: 11. Germline loops: CDR1 MNHNY, CDR2 SVGAGI (reference sequence). The length of the CDR3 is 15 residues. CDR3 coding DNA: TGTGCCAGCGGAACTATAACAGGGGGCAGTTCACCCCTCCACTTT. This translates into CASGTITGGSSPLHF.

V gene TRBV19 combines with J gene TRBJ1-1, with D possibly TRBD1 on 5 matching bases. Trimming took 6 bases from V and 1 from J, leaving 15 bases between them. The germline CDR1 and CDR2 sequences are LNHDA and SQIVND (reference sequence). CDR3 length: 15 amino acids. The CDR3 loop reads CASRSPWGGNTEAFF. CDR3 bases: TGTGCCAGTAGATCCCCTTGGGGGGGGAACACTGAAGCTTTCTTT.

The rearrangement links TRBV10-1 to TRBJ2-7; 10 bases align to TRBD2. Trimming cost V 0 bases and J 3 bases; bases outside gene matches: 2. This CDR3 has 15 residues. Germline V lookup: CDR1 WNHNN, CDR2 SYGVQD (reference sequence). DNA for the CDR3: TGCGCCAGCAGTGAGTCGAGCGGGAGGGACTACGAGCAGTACTTC. Translated: CASSESSGRDYEQYF.

V gene TRBV18 combines with J gene TRBJ2-7; weak D call: TRBD2 (5 bases). V lost 4 bases and J 7 bases, leaving 17 bases between the germline ends. Germline V gene lookup returns CDR1 KGHSH and CDR2 LQKENI. This CDR3 spans 14 amino acids. The CDR3 here is CASSHAPGIGEQYF. Written as DNA, the CDR3 is TGTGCCAGCTCACACGCCCCGGGGATAGGTGAGCAGTACTTC.

This chain links TRBV5-6 with TRBJ1-4; maybe TRBD1 (5 bases). CDR3 length: 14 amino acids. Per germline, CDR1 SGHDT and CDR2 YYEEEE. The V gene lost 0 bases and the J gene lost 8 bases, with 11 bases spanning the gap. The CDR3, as DNA: TGTGCCAGCAGCTTGGAGGGGATCGGCGAAAAACTGTTTTTT. Translating it yields CASSLEGIGEKLFF.

This clone has just one count. This chain connects TRBV7-2 to TRBJ1-4, with TRBD1 matching over 10 bases. Germline CDR1 and CDR2: SGHTA and FQGNSA. The CDR3 sequence is 17 residues long. With 1 base clipped from V and 2 bases from J, the junction kept 4 bases outside the gene matches. The CDR3 sequence is CASSLVRGQGTNEKLFF. CDR3 nucleotide sequence: TGTGCCAGCAGCTTAGTACGGGGACAGGGGACTAATGAAAAACTGTTTTTT.

V gene TRBV28 combines with J gene TRBJ1-1; tentatively, D is TRBD1 (6 bases). There are 12 residues in the CDR3. Trimming took off 5 bases at V and 10 bases at J, with 14 bases between the two ends. CDR1 MDHEN and CDR2 SYDVKM come from the germline V gene. CDR3 DNA sequence: TGTGCCAGCAGTCGCCTACAGGGTATAGCTTTCTTT. Protein: CASSRLQGIAFF.

The chain couples TRBV27 to TRBJ2-3; D possibly matches TRBD1 or TRBD2 (5 bases each). The ends were cut back, 6 bases at V and 4 bases at J, with 23 bases in the middle. The germline V gene encodes CDR1 MNHEY and CDR2 SMNVEV (reference sequence). This CDR3 has 17 residues. The CDR3 spells CASSPYIAKKGPDTQYF. Here the CDR3 DNA reads TGTGCCAGCAGCCCGTATATAGCGAAAAAGGGGCCAGATACGCAGTATTTT.

The gene calls are TRBV5-1 and TRBJ2-7; D ambiguous. Germline loops: CDR1 SGHRS, CDR2 YFSETQ. CDR3 size: 13 residues. V was shortened by 3 bases and J by 2 bases, with 9 bases between the two germline ends. The CDR3 loop reads CASSSVEAYEQYF. CDR3 coding DNA: TGCGCCAGCAGCTCCGTCGAAGCCTACGAGCAGTACTTC.

The gene calls are TRBV2 and TRBJ2-7, with 8 bases lining up with TRBD1. Per the germline V gene, CDR1 is SNHLY and CDR2 is FYNNEI. The CDR3 extends over 12 amino acids. The V and J ends lost 8 bases and 4 bases, in that order; junction bases with no gene match: 4. The CDR3 reads CASDRGEYEQYF. The CDR3 DNA sequence: TGTGCCAGCGACAGGGGAGAATACGAGCAGTACTTC.

The chain couples TRBV5-5 to TRBJ2-7; perhaps TRBD1 as D (5 bases). Germline CDR1 SGHKS, CDR2 YYEKEE (reference sequence). V was trimmed by 3 bases and J by 6 bases, leaving 13 bases between them. CDR3 length equals 13 residues. As DNA, the CDR3 is TGTGCCAGCAGCTATCCAGGGTGGGGCGAGCAGTACTTC. As protein: CASSYPGWGEQYF.

The V and J genes are TRBV5-4 and TRBJ2-5; 8 positions match TRBD2. J lost 3 bases, V lost 0 bases, and 10 bases had no gene match. CDR1 and CDR2 (germline): SGHNT, YYREEE (reference sequence). The CDR3 length is 17 residues. For the CDR3, the DNA is TGTGCCAGCAGCTTGGGACCTGAAAGCGGGAGAGAAGAGACCCAGTACTTC. It yields the protein CASSLGPESGREETQYF.

The genes are TRBV4-1 and TRBJ2-7; D not certain. The CDR3 consists of 18 residues. Germline V gene sequence: CDR1 MGHRA, CDR2 YSYEKL. Trimming left V 0 bases short and J 0 bases short, with 18 bases between. CDR3 DNA sequence: TGCGCCAGCAGCCAAGAGGCTCATCGACAAACTTACTCCTACGAGCAGTACTTC. It specifies CASSQEAHRQTYSYEQYF.

The chain combines TRBV6-5 with TRBJ1-4, with D perhaps matching TRBD1 (5 bases). Germline V lookup: CDR1 MNHEY, CDR2 SVGAGI. The CDR3 runs 15 residues. Trimming stripped 5 bases from V and 0 bases from J, with 10 bases between. The CDR3 sequence: CASSRDPATNEKLFF. The CDR3 DNA follows: TGTGCCAGCAGTCGGGACCCCGCAACTAATGAAAAACTGTTTTTT.

This clone was picked up one time. This specimen includes other DNA sequences encoding the same CDR3. The V and J genes are TRBV4-1 and TRBJ2-5, with 7 bases aligning to TRBD1. Germline CDR1 reads MGHRA; CDR2 reads YSYEKL. Losses at the gene ends were 4 bases for V and 2 bases for J; bases not matched to a gene: 1. This CDR3 region has 13 residues. The CDR3 DNA sequence: TGCGCCAGCAGCCTGGGACAGCAAGAGACCCAGTACTTC. This gives the protein CASSLGQQETQYF.